Below, 31 T cell receptor beta chains from the same sample are listed, as sequenced in a study of T-cell memory formation after mild COVID-19. Each CDR3 protein is one row after TCRdb ran MiXCR on the 5' RACE reads. The table records 190,000 or so distinct CDR3 sequences, roughly 23% of them present only once. The sequenced sample was PBMCs or a T cell subset sorted from them (not recorded which). These receptors all come from an adult woman who had mild COVID-19 (a few samples of this study predate the infection). Cell type and time point are not known.

The V and J genes are TRBV5-6 and TRBJ2-7, with unresolved D. The germline V gene encodes CDR1 SGHDT and CDR2 YYEEEE. The length of the CDR3 is 13 residues. Deletions cut 7 bases from V and 1 base from J, with 12 bases between. CDR3 coding DNA: TGTGCCAGCCGACGGGCTGGGTCCTACGAGCAGTACTTC. Its translation: CASRRAGSYEQYF.

The chain is built from TRBV28 and TRBJ2-7, with D maybe TRBD2 (6 bases). V dropped 5 bases and J dropped 12 bases, with 20 bases sitting between them. Germline CDR1 and CDR2: MDHEN and SYDVKM. This CDR3 comprises 13 residues. This CDR3 is CASSLTPGSQRYF. CDR3 nucleotide sequence: TGTGCCAGCAGTCTTACTCCCGGGAGCCAGCGGTACTTC.

The rearrangement links TRBV5-6 to TRBJ2-1, with 8 bases aligning to TRBD2. The germline CDR1 and CDR2 sequences are SGHDT and YYEEEE. The junction had 6 bases not matched to a gene; V was cut back by 0 bases and J by 4 bases. The CDR3 is 16 amino acids. As DNA, the CDR3 is TGTGCCAGCAGCTTGGAACTAGCGGTACTTTACAATGAGCAGTTCTTC. The encoded protein is CASSLELAVLYNEQFF.

The CDR3 loop reads CASSYRDWKGYTF. The CDR3 nucleotides are TGTGCCAGCAGTTACCGGGACTGGAAGGGCTACACCTTC. The chain combines TRBV6-5 with TRBJ1-2; possibly TRBD1 for D (5 bases). Trimming removed 2 bases from V and 8 bases from J, with 12 bases in between. The germline gives CDR1 MNHEY, CDR2 SVGAGI. CDR3 size: 13 residues.

This clonotype has only a few counts. The genes are TRBV5-4 and TRBJ2-3; 13 positions agree with TRBD2. The CDR3 covers 16 residues. V gave up 2 bases and J gave up 1 base; unmatched junction bases: 1. Germline V CDR1 and CDR2: SGHNT, YYREEE (reference sequence). This chain's CDR3 is CASSFGLAGGTDTQYF. In nucleotides, the CDR3 is TGTGCCAGCAGCTTTGGACTAGCGGGGGGCACAGATACGCAGTATTTT. The whole variable domain, remainder taken from reference TRBV5-4 and TRBJ2-3, is ETGVTQSPTHLIKTRGQQVTLRCSSQSGHNTVSWYQQALGQGPQFIFQYYREEENGRGNFPPRFSGLQFPNYSSELNVNALELDDSALYLCASSFGLAGGTDTQYFGPGTRLTVL.

V gene TRBV20-1 combines with J gene TRBJ2-7; TRBD2 matches at 11 bases. The CDR3 extends over 15 amino acids. Trimming cost V 5 bases and J 2 bases; bases outside gene matches: 8. Germline loops: CDR1 DFQATT, CDR2 SNEGSKA (reference sequence). CDR3 loop: CSAQALAGGPYEQYF. Written as DNA, the CDR3 is TGCAGTGCTCAAGCCCTAGCGGGAGGCCCCTACGAGCAGTACTTC.

The rearrangement uses TRBV15 and TRBJ1-5; D gene uncertain. This CDR3 contains 15 residues. Germline V gene data show CDR1 as LNHNV and CDR2 as YYDKDF (reference sequence). V was shortened by 6 bases and J by 1 base, with 13 bases between the two germline ends. The DNA for the CDR3 is TGTGCCACCAGTTCGGGTTCCATCAGCAATCAGCCCCAGCATTTT. Translated: CATSSGSISNQPQHF.

The chain recombines TRBV12-3 or TRBV12-4 with TRBJ1-3; TRBD1 is a possible D gene (6 bases). The V gene lost 3 bases and the J gene lost 1 base, with 16 bases spanning the gap. The CDR3 is 17 amino acids. CDR3 bases: TGTGCCAGCAGTTTTACGGGACATGAGGCATCTGGAAACACCATATATTTT. This encodes CASSFTGHEASGNTIYF.

CDR3 sequence reads: CASSQEEGSGNTIYF. CDR3 bases: TGCGCCAGCAGCCAAGAGGAGGGGTCTGGAAACACCATATATTTT. The chain recombines TRBV4-3 with TRBJ1-3; D is perhaps TRBD1 (5 bases). Germline CDR1 and CDR2: LGHNA and YSLEER. The CDR3 has 15 residues. V lost 0 bases to trimming and J lost 1 base, with 7 bases between them.

This chain connects TRBV5-5 to TRBJ2-1; 9 bases fit TRBD2. CDR1 is SGHKS and CDR2 is YYEKEE in the germline V gene (reference sequence). V lost 0 bases to trimming and J lost 9 bases; unmatched junction nucleotides: 7. CDR3 length: 15 amino acids. CDR3 protein: CASSLGLAGRLEQFF. The CDR3 coding sequence is TGTGCCAGCAGCTTGGGTCTAGCGGGAAGACTTGAGCAGTTCTTC.

CDR3: CASSPIVGAPNQPQHF. The CDR3 DNA is TGTGCCAGCAGCCCTATTGTAGGGGCCCCCAATCAGCCCCAGCATTTT. The rearrangement links TRBV7-8 to TRBJ1-5; D might be TRBD1 (5 bases). The germline V and J ends were trimmed by 5 bases and 3 bases, with 17 bases remaining between them. Germline V lookup: CDR1 SGHVS, CDR2 FQNEAQ. The CDR3 is 16 amino acids.

This clonotype has more than one count but fewer than ten. The chain is built from TRBV7-6 and TRBJ2-3; D unresolved. Trimming stripped 2 bases from V and 2 bases from J, with 8 bases between. The CDR3 runs to 14 residues. Germline CDR1 reads SGHVS; CDR2 reads FNYEAQ. CDR3: CASSLRVATDTQYF. The CDR3 DNA reads TGTGCCAGCAGCTTAAGGGTTGCCACAGATACGCAGTATTTT.

The chain uses TRBV9 and TRBJ2-1; no clear D. Germline loops: CDR1 SGDLS, CDR2 YYNGEE. V was pared by 3 bases and J by 8 bases, with 9 bases between. The CDR3 is made up of 12 amino acids. The CDR3 DNA reads TGTGCCAGCAGCGGGAGTCGGGATGAGCAGTTCTTC. It specifies CASSGSRDEQFF.

This sequence joins TRBV29-1 and TRBJ2-1; 8 bases are shared with TRBD2. The CDR3 has 15 residues. Losses at the gene ends were 5 bases for V and 0 bases for J; bases not matched to a gene: 6. Germline-derived CDR1 and CDR2 are SQVTM and ANQGSEA. CDR3: CSVYHSGSSYNEQFF. The CDR3, as DNA: TGCAGCGTTTACCACAGCGGGAGCTCCTACAATGAGCAGTTCTTC.

This clonotype came up a few times. V gene TRBV7-9 combines with J gene TRBJ1-2, with D unclear. From germline, CDR1 is SEHNR and CDR2 FQNEAQ (reference sequence). V dropped 4 bases and J dropped 0 bases, with 3 bases sitting between them. The CDR3 spans 12 residues. The CDR3 DNA reads as TGTGCCAGCAGCTCTACTAACTATGGCTACACCTTC. Translating gives CASSSTNYGYTF.

This clonotype was detected a few times. The chain couples TRBV6-5 to TRBJ2-2, with no clear D. Trimming left V 4 bases short and J 3 bases short, with 12 bases between. CDR3 length: 15 residues. Germline V gene sequence: CDR1 MNHEY, CDR2 SVGAGI. CDR3 in amino acids: CASSLTPQDTGELFF. In nucleotides, the CDR3 is TGTGCCAGCAGTTTGACTCCGCAGGACACCGGGGAGCTGTTTTTT.

The genes are TRBV9 and TRBJ2-5; TRBD1 agrees at 12 bases. Per the germline V gene, CDR1 is SGDLS and CDR2 is YYNGEE. The CDR3 is made up of 16 amino acids. V was clipped by 0 bases and J by 6 bases; unmatched bases: 6. CDR3 in amino acids: CASSVDGTGGMKTQYF. The CDR3 nucleotides read TGTGCCAGCAGCGTAGACGGGACAGGGGGCATGAAGACCCAGTACTTC. Variable domain in full (rest from reference TRBV9 and TRBJ2-5): DSGVTQTPKHLITATGQRVTLRCSPRSGDLSVYWYQQSLDQGLQFLIQYYNGEERAKGNILERFSAQQFPDLHSELNLSSLELGDSALYFCASSVDGTGGMKTQYFGPGTRLLVL.

The V call is TRBV12-5, the J call TRBJ2-7, with D possibly being TRBD1 (5 bases). V lost 4 bases to trimming and J lost 2 bases, with 15 bases between them. The CDR3 is 15 residues long. Germline-derived CDR1 and CDR2 are LGHNT and FRNRAP. CDR3: CASGSSATGTYEQYF. CDR3 sequence (DNA): TGTGCTAGTGGTTCGTCAGCCACAGGAACCTACGAGCAGTACTTC.

Only a few counts were recorded for this clonotype. CDR3 amino acids: CASSPDLGGQPQHF. The CDR3 nucleotides read TGCGCCAGCAGCCCAGATTTGGGGGGGCAGCCCCAGCATTTT. This rearrangement joins TRBV5-1 to TRBJ1-5, with D possibly TRBD1 on 5 matching bases. CDR3 length: 14 amino acids. Trimming removed 4 bases at V and 7 bases at J, with 15 bases between. The germline CDR1 and CDR2 sequences are SGHRS and YFSETQ.

This clonotype turned up a few times. The rearrangement links TRBV20-1 to TRBJ2-7; TRBD1 matches 11 bases. Per germline, CDR1 DFQATT and CDR2 SNEGSKA (reference sequence). The junction had 13 bases not matched to a gene; V was cut back by 5 bases and J by 7 bases. The CDR3 covers 15 residues. The CDR3 nucleotides are TGCAGTGCTGCCCACGGGACAGGGGGATCTGAAGAGCAGTACTTC. Its protein is CSAAHGTGGSEEQYF.

The chain combines TRBV27 with TRBJ2-1; maybe TRBD1 (5 bases). V lost 4 bases and J 0 bases, leaving 13 bases between the germline ends. Germline lookup yields CDR1 MNHEY and CDR2 SMNVEV (reference sequence). The CDR3 runs 16 residues. CDR3 residues: CASSSQQASSYNEQFF. The CDR3 bases are TGTGCCAGCAGTTCGCAACAGGCCAGCTCCTACAATGAGCAGTTCTTC.

As concerns this clonotype: A much larger clonotype is one base distant, so this may be a read error. This CDR3 is CDSSQDSSSGMFF. CDR3 sequence (DNA): TGCGACAGCAGCCAAGATAGCTCTAGCGGGATGTTCTTC. The rearrangement joins TRBV4-3 to TRBJ2-1; 9 bases fit TRBD2. CDR1 is LGHNA and CDR2 is YSLEER in the germline V gene. The CDR3 is 13 amino acids.

The chain couples TRBV7-8 to TRBJ2-1; 7 positions agree with TRBD2. V was clipped by 5 bases and J by 7 bases; unmatched bases: 17. The germline V gene encodes CDR1 SGHVS and CDR2 FQNEAQ. The CDR3 contains 17 residues. CDR3 protein: CASSPEGRERARNEQFF. The CDR3 nucleotides are TGTGCCAGCAGCCCCGAGGGGCGGGAGCGGGCGCGGAATGAGCAGTTCTTC.

V usage is TRBV10-3 and J usage is TRBJ2-5, with 9 bases matching TRBD1. CDR1 and CDR2 (germline): ENHRY, SYGVKD. V lost 0 bases to trimming and J lost 5 bases; unmatched junction nucleotides: 4. The CDR3 length is 15 residues. The CDR3 region is CAISESRGTGETQYF. For the CDR3, the DNA is TGTGCCATCAGTGAGTCCAGGGGGACAGGGGAGACCCAGTACTTC.

A note on this clonotype: An end of the junction does not agree with germline; a read error may underlie this. The chain couples TRBV7-4 to TRBJ1-1, with TRBD1 identical over 9 bases. The germline gives CDR1 SGHVT, CDR2 SQSDAQ. The CDR3 contains 14 residues. This chain's CDR3 is CASSLRGQGSVSCF. CDR3 nucleotides: TGTGCCAGCAGCTTAAGGGGACAGGGTTCGGTGTCTTGCTTT.

This clonotype was seen only a few times. The CDR3 loop reads CATPRSGGYTF. The CDR3 coding sequence is TGTGCCACCCCGAGATCCGGCGGCTACACCTTC. The chain carries TRBV2 and TRBJ1-2; no definite D call. This CDR3 contains 11 residues. V lost 10 bases and J lost 8, with 14 bases in between. Germline V gives CDR1 SNHLY, CDR2 FYNNEI.

This clonotype has only a few counts. The rearrangement uses TRBV10-3 and TRBJ1-2, with D hard to call. Germline V lookup: CDR1 ENHRY, CDR2 SYGVKD. V lost 2 bases to trimming and J lost 2 bases, with 12 bases between them. This CDR3 contains 15 residues. The CDR3 bases are TGTGCCATCAGTGAGCCCCAGCACCCGAACTATGGCTACACCTTC. Its protein product is CAISEPQHPNYGYTF.

V and J are TRBV4-1 and TRBJ2-5; 12 positions match TRBD2. Looked up from germline, CDR1 is MGHRA and CDR2 is YSYEKL. V dropped 1 base and J dropped 5; count of bases not matched to a gene: 2. This CDR3 contains 15 residues. The CDR3 reads CASSQGTSGDETQYF. CDR3 DNA sequence: TGCGCCAGCAGCCAAGGGACTAGCGGGGATGAGACCCAGTACTTC.

The sample holds a few counts of this clonotype. The CDR3 region is CASSPGLNTGELFF. CDR3 sequence (DNA): TGTGCCAGCAGCCCGGGACTAAACACCGGGGAGCTGTTTTTT. The rearrangement uses TRBV7-9 and TRBJ2-2; the match to TRBD2 covers 7 bases. V trimming: 5 bases; J trimming: 2 bases; junction bases outside the gene matches: 2. Germline V lookup: CDR1 SEHNR, CDR2 FQNEAQ (reference sequence). This CDR3 has 14 residues.

The chain joins TRBV7-2 to TRBJ1-2; TRBD1 aligns across 12 bases. V lost 5 bases, J lost 7 bases, and 14 bases stayed unmatched. The germline V gene has CDR1 SGHTA and CDR2 FQGNSA. The CDR3 totals 17 residues. CDR3 amino acids: CASSVLLGQGAQLGYTF. Written as DNA, the CDR3 is TGTGCCAGCAGCGTACTACTGGGACAGGGGGCGCAGCTTGGCTACACCTTC.

The chain is built from TRBV16 and TRBJ2-7, with D perhaps TRBD1 (6 bases). Germline V lookup: CDR1 KGHSY, CDR2 FQNENV. The CDR3 sequence is 14 residues long. Between the trimmed V and J ends, which lost 4 bases and 6 bases, there was a span of 16 bases. In nucleotides, the CDR3 is TGTGCCAGCAGCCCCCAGACAGGTTTATCCGAGCAGTACTTC. Encoded protein: CASSPQTGLSEQYF.